This T cell receptor beta chain was captured in a study of early T cells in non-severe SARS-CoV-2 infection. Study overall: Chains were not paired, and sequencing was done on bulk RNA from unsorted whole blood.

CDR1 is SQVTM and CDR2 is ANQGSEA in the germline V gene. CDR3 length equals 16 residues. Deletions cut 4 bases from V and 0 bases from J, with 13 bases between. Attached unique molecular identifiers marked individual cDNA molecules. TCRdb analysed the 5' RACE reads with MiXCR anew, one entry per CDR3 protein. The top ten hold approximately 1.5% of the sample, which has tens of thousands of distinct CDR3 sequences, approximately 15% seen once. This clonotype was seen only a few times. Its antigen is currently unknown. Study findings and constraints: VDJdb matching favored anti-spike CD8 responses, missing private and CD4 specificities.

Input material: whole blood. This TCR derives from an adult who was a healthcare worker with PCR-confirmed SARS-CoV-2 infection or an uninfected control (not recorded which). The V gene is TRBV29-1, the J gene TRBJ2-6; possibly TRBD1 for D (6 bases). The DNA for the CDR3 is TGCAGCGTTGGATCGACAGGTAGCTCTGGGGCCAACGTCCTGACTTTC. This encodes CSVGSTGSSGANVLTF.